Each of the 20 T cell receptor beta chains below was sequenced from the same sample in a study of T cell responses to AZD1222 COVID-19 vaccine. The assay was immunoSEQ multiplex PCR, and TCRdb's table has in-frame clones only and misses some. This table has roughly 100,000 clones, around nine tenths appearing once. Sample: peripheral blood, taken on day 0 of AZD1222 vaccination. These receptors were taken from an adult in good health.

The CDR3 nucleotides read TGCGCCAGCAGCCAAGCCGGGACAGGTCCGAGTGAGCAGTACTTC. It codes for CASSQAGTGPSEQYF. The V call is TRBV4-3, the J call TRBJ2-7; TRBD1 agrees at 8 bases. The germline V gene has CDR1 LGHNA and CDR2 YSLEER. With 1 base clipped from V and 7 bases from J, the junction kept 9 bases outside the gene matches. This CDR3 has 15 amino acids.

CDR3 sequence (DNA): TGTGCCAGCAGTTACACCCAATCGACAGGCTCCGATACGCAGTATTTT. Protein: CASSYTQSTGSDTQYF. The chain employs TRBV6-5 and TRBJ2-3; TRBD1 is a possible D gene (6 bases). CDR1 and CDR2 from the germline V gene are MNHEY and SVGAGI. V was cut by 2 bases and J by 6 bases, with 18 bases left in between. The CDR3 totals 16 residues.

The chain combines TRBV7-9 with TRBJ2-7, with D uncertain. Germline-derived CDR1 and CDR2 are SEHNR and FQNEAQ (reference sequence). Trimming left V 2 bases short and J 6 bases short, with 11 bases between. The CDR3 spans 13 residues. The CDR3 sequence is CASSLTTAPEQYF. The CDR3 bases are TGTGCCAGCAGCTTAACAACGGCTCCCGAGCAGTACTTC. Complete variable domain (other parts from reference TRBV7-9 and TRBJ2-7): DTGVSQNPRHKITKRGQNVTFRCDPISEHNRLYWYRQTLGQGPEFLTYFQNEAQLEKSRLLSDRFSAERPKGSFSTLEIQRTEQGDSAMYLCASSLTTAPEQYFGPGTRLTVT.

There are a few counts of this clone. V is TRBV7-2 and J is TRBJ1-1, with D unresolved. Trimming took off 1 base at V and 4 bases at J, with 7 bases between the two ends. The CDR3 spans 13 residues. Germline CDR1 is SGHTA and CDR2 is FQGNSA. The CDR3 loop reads CASSLGGPTEAFF. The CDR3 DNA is TGTGCCAGCAGCTTAGGTGGGCCCACTGAAGCTTTCTTT.

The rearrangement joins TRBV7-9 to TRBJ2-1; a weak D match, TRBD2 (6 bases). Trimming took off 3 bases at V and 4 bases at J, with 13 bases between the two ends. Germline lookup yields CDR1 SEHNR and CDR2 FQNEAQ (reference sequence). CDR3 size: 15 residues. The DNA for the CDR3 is TGTGCCAGCAGCTTGGCGCTAGCGAGTTACAATGAGCAGTTCTTC. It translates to CASSLALASYNEQFF.

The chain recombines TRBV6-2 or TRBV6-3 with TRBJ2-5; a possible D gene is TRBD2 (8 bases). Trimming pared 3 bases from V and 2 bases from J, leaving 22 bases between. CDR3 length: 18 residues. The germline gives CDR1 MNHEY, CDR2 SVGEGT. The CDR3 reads CASSYEGAVLAVQETQYF. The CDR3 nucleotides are TGTGCCAGCAGTTATGAGGGGGCCGTACTAGCGGTACAAGAGACCCAGTACTTC.

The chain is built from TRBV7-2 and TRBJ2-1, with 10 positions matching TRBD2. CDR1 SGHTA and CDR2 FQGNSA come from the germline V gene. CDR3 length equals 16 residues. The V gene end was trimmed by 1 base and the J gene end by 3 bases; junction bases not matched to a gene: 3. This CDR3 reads CASSLGSGGFYNEQFF. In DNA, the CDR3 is TGTGCCAGCAGCTTAGGTAGCGGGGGGTTCTACAATGAGCAGTTCTTC.

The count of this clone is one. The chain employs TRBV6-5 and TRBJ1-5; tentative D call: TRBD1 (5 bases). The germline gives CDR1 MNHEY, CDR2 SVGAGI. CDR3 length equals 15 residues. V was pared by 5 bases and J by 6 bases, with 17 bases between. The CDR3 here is CASSTLVGVGQPQHF. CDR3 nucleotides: TGTGCCAGCAGTACCCTTGTGGGGGTTGGTCAGCCCCAGCATTTT.

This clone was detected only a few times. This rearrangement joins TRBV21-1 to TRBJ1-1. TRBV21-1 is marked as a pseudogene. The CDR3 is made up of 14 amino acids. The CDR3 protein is CASSAPDLFTEAFF. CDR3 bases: TGTGCCAGCAGCGCCCCGGATCTATTCACTGAAGCTTTCTTT.

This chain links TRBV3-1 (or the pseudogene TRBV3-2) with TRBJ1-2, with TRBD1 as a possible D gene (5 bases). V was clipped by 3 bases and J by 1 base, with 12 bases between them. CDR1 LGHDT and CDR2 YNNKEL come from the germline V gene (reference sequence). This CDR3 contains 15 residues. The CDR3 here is CASSQDTRGNYGYTF. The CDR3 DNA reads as TGTGCCAGCAGCCAGGACACACGGGGTAACTATGGCTACACCTTC.

In nucleotides, the CDR3 is TGTGCCAGCAGCTTCTATAACAGGGGGAGGCAATATAGCAATCAGCCCCAGCATTTT. This encodes CASSFYNRGRQYSNQPQHF. The rearrangement joins TRBV5-4 to TRBJ1-5; 8 bases agree with TRBD1. The length of the CDR3 is 19 residues. Germline V gene data show CDR1 as SGHNT and CDR2 as YYREEE (reference sequence). The junction had 13 bases not matched to a gene; V was cut back by 2 bases and J by 0 bases. The variable domain in full, completed from reference TRBV5-4 and TRBJ1-5, reads ETGVTQSPTHLIKTRGQQVTLRCSSQSGHNTVSWYQQALGQGPQFIFQYYREEENGRGNFPPRFSGLQFPNYSSELNVNALELDDSALYLCASSFYNRGRQYSNQPQHFGDGTRLSIL.

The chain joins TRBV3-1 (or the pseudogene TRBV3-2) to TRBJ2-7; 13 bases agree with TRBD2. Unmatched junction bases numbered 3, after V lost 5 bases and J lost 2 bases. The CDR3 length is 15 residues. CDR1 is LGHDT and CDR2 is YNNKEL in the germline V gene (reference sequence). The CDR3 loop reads CASSFGLAGAYEQYF. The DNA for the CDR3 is TGTGCCAGCAGCTTTGGACTAGCGGGGGCCTACGAGCAGTACTTC.

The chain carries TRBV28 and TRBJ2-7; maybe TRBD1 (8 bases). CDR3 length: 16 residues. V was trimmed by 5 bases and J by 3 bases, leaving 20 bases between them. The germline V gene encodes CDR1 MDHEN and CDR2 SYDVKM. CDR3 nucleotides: TGTGCCAGCAGTGGGGGACAGGCCGGGGGGCTCTACGAGCAGTACTTC. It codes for CASSGGQAGGLYEQYF. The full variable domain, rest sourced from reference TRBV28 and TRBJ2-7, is DVKVTQSSRYLVKRTGEKVFLECVQDMDHENMFWYRQDPGLGLRLIYFSYDVKMKEKGDIPEGYSVSREKKERFSLILESASTNQTSMYLCASSGGQAGGLYEQYFGPGTRLTVT.

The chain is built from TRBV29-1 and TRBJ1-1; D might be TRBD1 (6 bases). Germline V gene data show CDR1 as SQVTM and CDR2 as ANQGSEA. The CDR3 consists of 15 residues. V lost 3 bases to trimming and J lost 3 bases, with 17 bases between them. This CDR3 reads CSVDPGTRGYTEAFF. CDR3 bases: TGCAGCGTTGATCCGGGGACACGGGGCTACACTGAAGCTTTCTTT.

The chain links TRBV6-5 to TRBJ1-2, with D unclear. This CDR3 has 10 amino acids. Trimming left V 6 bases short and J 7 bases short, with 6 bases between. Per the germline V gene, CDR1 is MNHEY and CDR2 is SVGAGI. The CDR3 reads CASSLRGYTF. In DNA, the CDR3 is TGTGCCAGCAGCTTACGTGGCTACACCTTC.

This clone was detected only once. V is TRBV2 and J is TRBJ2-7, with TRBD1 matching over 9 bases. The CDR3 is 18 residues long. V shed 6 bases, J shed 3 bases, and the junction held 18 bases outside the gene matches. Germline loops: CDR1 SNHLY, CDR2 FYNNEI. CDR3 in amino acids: CASSLGQGPLPYFYEQYF. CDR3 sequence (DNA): TGTGCCAGCAGCCTCGGACAGGGGCCACTCCCCTACTTCTACGAGCAGTACTTC.

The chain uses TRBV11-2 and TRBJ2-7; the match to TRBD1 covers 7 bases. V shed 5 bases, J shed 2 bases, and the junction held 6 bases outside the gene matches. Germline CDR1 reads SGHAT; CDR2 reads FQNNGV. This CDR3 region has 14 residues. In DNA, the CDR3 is TGTGCCAGCAGCCCTGACAGGGTGGCCTACGAGCAGTACTTC. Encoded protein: CASSPDRVAYEQYF.

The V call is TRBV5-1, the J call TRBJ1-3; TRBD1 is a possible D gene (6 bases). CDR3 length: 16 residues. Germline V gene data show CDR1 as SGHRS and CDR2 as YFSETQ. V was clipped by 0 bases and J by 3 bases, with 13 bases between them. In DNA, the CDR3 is TGCGCCAGCAGCTTGGAAGGGACAACCATTGGAAACACCATATATTTT. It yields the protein CASSLEGTTIGNTIYF.

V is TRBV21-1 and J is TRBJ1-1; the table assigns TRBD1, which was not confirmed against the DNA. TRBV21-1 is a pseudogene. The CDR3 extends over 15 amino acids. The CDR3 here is CASSTLRRANTEAFF. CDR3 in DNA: TGTGCCAGCAGTACTCTGCGCAGGGCGAACACTGAAGCTTTCTTT.

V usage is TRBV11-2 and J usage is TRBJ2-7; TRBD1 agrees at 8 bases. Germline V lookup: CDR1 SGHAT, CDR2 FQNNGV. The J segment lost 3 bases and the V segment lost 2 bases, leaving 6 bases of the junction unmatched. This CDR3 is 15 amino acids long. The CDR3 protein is CASSLPQTGDYEQYF. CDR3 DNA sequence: TGTGCCAGCAGCTTACCACAGACAGGGGACTACGAGCAGTACTTC.